Here is one T cell receptor beta chain with its context. Here immunoSEQ multiplex PCR was the method, and the copy in TCRdb shows in-frame clones only, minus some. The sample records a few million clones, about 92% being singletons. The data are from a study of shared clonotypes between healthy human individuals. Trimming stripped 2 bases from V and 7 bases from J, with 8 bases between. This CDR3 is 12 amino acids long. In germline, CDR1 is SGHTA, CDR2 FQGTGA. This sequence joins TRBV7-3 and TRBJ2-5; either TRBD1 or TRBD2 may fit D (6 bases each). This TCR was recovered from a man younger than 35 in good health. Some clones in this sample may be carry-over from other donors' samples. The specimen sequenced was naive CD4+ T cells from PBMCs. Subset specified: CD45RA+ positively selected. CDR3 nucleotides: TGTGCCAGCAGCTTAGGAGGGGGGACCCAGTACTTC. Translated, it gives CASSLGGGTQYF.